The text below deals with one T cell receptor beta chain. What it binds is unknown. This sample is drawn from a study of T cell repertoires in cytomegalovirus infection. Study-level information: Public TCR beta signatures marked donors with CMV infection and the matching HLA.

TCRdb reprocessed the reads with MiXCR, giving one entry per CDR3 protein. Of 100,000 to 150,000 distinct CDR3 sequences listed, roughly a quarter are singletons. Per germline, CDR1 MNHEY and CDR2 SVGEGT. CDR3 length: 14 amino acids. The origin of this receptor is a human donor in good health (CMV status not recorded). Some clones in this sample may be carry-over from other donors' samples. This chain joins TRBV6-2 or TRBV6-3 and TRBJ2-7, with 8 positions matching TRBD1. Sequences were obtained from PBMCs, sequenced either directly or after in vitro stimulation (not recorded which). The CDR3 nucleotides are TGTGCCAGCAGTCTTCCAGGGGGCGATCGGGGTACGGACGTC. Amino acid sequence: CASSLPGGDRGTDV.